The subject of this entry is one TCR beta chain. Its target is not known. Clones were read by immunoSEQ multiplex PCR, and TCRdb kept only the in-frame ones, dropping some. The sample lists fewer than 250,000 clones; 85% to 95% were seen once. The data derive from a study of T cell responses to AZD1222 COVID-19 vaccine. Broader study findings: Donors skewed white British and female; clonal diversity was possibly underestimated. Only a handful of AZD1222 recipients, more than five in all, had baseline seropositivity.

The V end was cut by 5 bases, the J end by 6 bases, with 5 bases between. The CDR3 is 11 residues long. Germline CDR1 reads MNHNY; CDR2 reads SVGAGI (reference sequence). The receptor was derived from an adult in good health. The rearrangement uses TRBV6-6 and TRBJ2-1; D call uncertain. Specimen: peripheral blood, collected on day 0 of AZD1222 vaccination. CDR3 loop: CASSPVNEQFF. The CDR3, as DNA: TGTGCCAGCAGTCCAGTCAATGAGCAGTTCTTC.